The clone carrying this T cell receptor (beta chain) was seen a handful of times. Using immunoSEQ multiplex PCR, the repertoire was profiled, and TCRdb retains in-frame clones only, with some absent. The repertoire holds 100,000 or so clones, around 90% seen once, with under 7.5% in the top ten. Germline CDR1 SGHTA, CDR2 FQGTGA. The CDR3 covers 16 residues. V was shortened by 5 bases and J by 1 base, with 14 bases between the two germline ends. The data originate from a study of blood T cell repertoires in COVID-19. In the study overall: Both acute and convalescent COVID-19 samples were obtained from the United States, Italy and Spain. PBMCs, B-cell-depleted T cells, or T cells were the source of the cDNA or gDNA that made up the material.

V usage is TRBV7-3 and J usage is TRBJ2-2, with D possibly TRBD1 on 6 matching bases. The origin of this receptor is a man in his 70s with acute or convalescent COVID-19. Sequenced input: peripheral blood. The CDR3 sequence is CASSPRQAGNTGELFF. DNA of the CDR3: TGTGCCAGCAGCCCGCGACAGGCCGGGAACACCGGGGAGCTGTTTTTT. Full variable domain (outside the CDR3, taken from reference TRBV7-3 and TRBJ2-2): GAGVSQTPSNKVTEKGKYVELRCDPISGHTALYWYRQSLGQGPEFLIYFQGTGAADDSGLPNDRFFAVRPEGSVSTLKIQRTERGDSAVYLCASSPRQAGNTGELFFGEGSRLTVL.